The clone carrying this TCR beta chain was seen many times. Only in-frame clones appear in the TCRdb table, and some are missing; sequencing was by immunoSEQ multiplex PCR. The sample carries some 370,000 clones, 89% recorded once. Germline V CDR1 and CDR2: ENHRY, SYGVKD. The CDR3 extends over 16 amino acids. With V trimmed by 4 bases and J by 5 bases, 11 bases remained unmatched. These data come from a study of blood T cell repertoires in COVID-19. This clonotype was sampled from a man aged 35-49 years with acute or convalescent COVID-19. The chain combines TRBV10-3 with TRBJ2-1, with 7 bases aligning to TRBD1. Material: peripheral blood. The CDR3 region is CAISGPTGAGDNEQFF. The CDR3 region has the DNA TGTGCCATCAGTGGACCCACAGGGGCAGGGGACAATGAGCAGTTCTTC.